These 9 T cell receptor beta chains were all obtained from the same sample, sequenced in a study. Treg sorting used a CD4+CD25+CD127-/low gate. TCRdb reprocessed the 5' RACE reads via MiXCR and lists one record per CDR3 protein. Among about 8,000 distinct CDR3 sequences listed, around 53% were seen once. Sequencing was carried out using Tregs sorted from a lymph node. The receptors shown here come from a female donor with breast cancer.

The CDR3 sequence is CASSRGDYNEQFF. The CDR3 DNA reads as TGTGCCAGCAGCAGAGGAGACTACAATGAGCAGTTCTTC. The V and J genes are TRBV7-9 and TRBJ2-1, with no clear D. V was trimmed by 5 bases and J by 3 bases, leaving 8 bases between them. CDR1 is SEHNR, CDR2 FQNEAQ, per germline (reference sequence). The CDR3 totals 13 residues.

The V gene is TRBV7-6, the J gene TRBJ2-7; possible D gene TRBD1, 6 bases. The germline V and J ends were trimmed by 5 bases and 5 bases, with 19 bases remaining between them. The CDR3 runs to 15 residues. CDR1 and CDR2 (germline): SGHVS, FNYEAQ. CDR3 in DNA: TGTGCCAGCAGCCCCAGCCCGGGCGCAGGGGACGAGCAGTACTTC. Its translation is CASSPSPGAGDEQYF.

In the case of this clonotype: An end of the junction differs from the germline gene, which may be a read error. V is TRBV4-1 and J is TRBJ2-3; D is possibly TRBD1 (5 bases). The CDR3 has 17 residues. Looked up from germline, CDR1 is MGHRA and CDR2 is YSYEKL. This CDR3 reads CASSQDLLRVRTGTQYF. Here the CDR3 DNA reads TGCGCCAGCAGCCAAGATCTCCTCAGGGTACGCACAGGTACGCAGTATTTT.

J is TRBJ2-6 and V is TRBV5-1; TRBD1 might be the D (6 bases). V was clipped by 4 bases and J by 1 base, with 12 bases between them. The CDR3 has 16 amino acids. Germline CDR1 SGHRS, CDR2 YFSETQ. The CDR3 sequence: CASSPGTLSGANVLTF. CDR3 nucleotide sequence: TGCGCCAGCAGCCCCGGGACACTTTCTGGGGCCAACGTCCTGACTTTC. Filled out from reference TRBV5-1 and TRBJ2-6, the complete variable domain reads KAGVTQTPRYLIKTRGQQVTLSCSPISGHRSVSWYQQTPGQGLQFLFEYFSETQRNKGNFPGRFSGRQFSNSRSEMNVSTLELGDSALYLCASSPGTLSGANVLTFGAGSRLTVL.

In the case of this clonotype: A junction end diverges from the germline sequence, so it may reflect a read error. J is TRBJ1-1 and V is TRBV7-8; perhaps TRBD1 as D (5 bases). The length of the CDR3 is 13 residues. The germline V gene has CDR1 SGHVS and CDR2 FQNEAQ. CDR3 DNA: TGTGCCAGCGGCTTAATGGGGGAAAGGGAAGCTTTCTTT. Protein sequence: CASGLMGEREAFF.

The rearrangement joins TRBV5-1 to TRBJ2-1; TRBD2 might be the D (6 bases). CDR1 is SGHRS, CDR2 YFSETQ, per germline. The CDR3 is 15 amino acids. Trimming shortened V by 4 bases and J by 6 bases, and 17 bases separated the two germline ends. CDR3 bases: TGCGCCAGCAGCGTAACTAGCCCAAGAGCCAATGAGCAGTTCTTC. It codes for CASSVTSPRANEQFF.

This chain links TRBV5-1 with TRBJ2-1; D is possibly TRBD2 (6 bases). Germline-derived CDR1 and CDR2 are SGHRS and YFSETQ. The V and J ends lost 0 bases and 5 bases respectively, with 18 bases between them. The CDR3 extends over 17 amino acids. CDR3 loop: CASSLVVSRERNNEQFF. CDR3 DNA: TGCGCCAGCAGCTTGGTAGTATCGCGGGAACGAAACAATGAGCAGTTCTTC.

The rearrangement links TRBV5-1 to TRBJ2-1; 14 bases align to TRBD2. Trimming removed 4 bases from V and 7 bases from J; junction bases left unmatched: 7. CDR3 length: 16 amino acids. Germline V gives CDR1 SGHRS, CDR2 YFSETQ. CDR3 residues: CASSIGTSGSWNEQFF. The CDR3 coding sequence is TGCGCCAGCAGCATCGGGACTAGCGGGAGTTGGAATGAGCAGTTCTTC.

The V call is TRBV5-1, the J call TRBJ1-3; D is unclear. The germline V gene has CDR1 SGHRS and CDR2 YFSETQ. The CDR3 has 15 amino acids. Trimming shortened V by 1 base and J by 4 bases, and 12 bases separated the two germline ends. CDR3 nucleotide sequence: TGCGCCAGCAGCTTGCCGGACCTGACCGGAAACACCATATATTTT. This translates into CASSLPDLTGNTIYF.